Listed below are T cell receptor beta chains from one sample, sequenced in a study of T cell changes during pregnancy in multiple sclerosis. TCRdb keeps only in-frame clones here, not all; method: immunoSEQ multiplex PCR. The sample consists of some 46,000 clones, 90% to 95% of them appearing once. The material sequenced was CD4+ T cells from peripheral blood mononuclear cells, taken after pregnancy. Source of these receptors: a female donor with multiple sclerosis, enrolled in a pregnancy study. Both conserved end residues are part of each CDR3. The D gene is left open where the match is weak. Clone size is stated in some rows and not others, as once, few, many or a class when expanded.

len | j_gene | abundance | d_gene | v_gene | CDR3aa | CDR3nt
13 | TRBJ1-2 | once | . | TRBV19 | CASSIGREDGYTF | TGTGCCAGTAGTATTGGGAGGGAAGATGGCTACACCTTC
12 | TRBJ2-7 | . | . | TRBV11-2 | CASSLVEGHTYF | TGTGCCAGCAGCCTCGTGGAGGGCCATACATACTTC
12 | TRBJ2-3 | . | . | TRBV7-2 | CASSVLADTQYF | TGTGCCAGCAGCGTACTAGCAGATACGCAGTATTTT
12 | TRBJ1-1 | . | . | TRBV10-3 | CAISDRDTEAFF | TGTGCCATCAGTGACAGGGACACTGAAGCTTTCTTT
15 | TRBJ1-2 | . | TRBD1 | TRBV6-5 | CASSLRGQPFYGYTF | TGTGCCAGCAGCCTCAGGGGACAGCCATTCTATGGCTACACCTTC
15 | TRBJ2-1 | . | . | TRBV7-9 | CASSSAGRGYNEQFF | TGTGCCAGCAGCTCTGCGGGGAGGGGGTACAATGAGCAGTTCTTC
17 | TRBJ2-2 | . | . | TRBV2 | CASSEIGGTANTGELFF | TGTGCCAGCAGTGAAATCGGAGGGACAGCGAACACCGGGGAGCTGTTTTTT
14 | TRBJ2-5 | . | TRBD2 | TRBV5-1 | CASSFTGRGETQYF | TGCGCCAGCAGCTTCACCGGGAGGGGAGAGACCCAGTACTTC
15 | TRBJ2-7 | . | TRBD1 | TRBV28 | CASSSTQGALGEQYF | TGTGCCAGCAGTTCGACCCAGGGGGCGCTGGGCGAGCAGTACTTC
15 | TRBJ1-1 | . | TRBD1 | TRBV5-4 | CASSPATGGWTEAFF | TGTGCCAGCAGCCCCGCGACAGGGGGCTGGACTGAAGCTTTCTTT
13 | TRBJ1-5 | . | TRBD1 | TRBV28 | CASSGQDWGPQHF | TGTGCCAGCAGCGGACAGGACTGGGGGCCCCAGCATTTT
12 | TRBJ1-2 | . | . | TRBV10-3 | CAISEQNSGYTF | TGTGCCATCAGTGAACAAAATTCGGGCTACACCTTC
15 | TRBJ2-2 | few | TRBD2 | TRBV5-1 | CASSPGLVNTGELFF | TGCGCCAGCAGCCCGGGACTAGTTAACACCGGGGAGCTGTTTTTT
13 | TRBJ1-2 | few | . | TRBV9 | CASSRGREAGYTF | TGTGCCAGCAGCCGTGGCAGGGAAGCAGGCTACACCTTC
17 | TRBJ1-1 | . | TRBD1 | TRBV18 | CASSPLRTGARDTEAFF | TGTGCCAGCTCACCCCTACGGACAGGGGCGAGGGACACTGAAGCTTTCTTT
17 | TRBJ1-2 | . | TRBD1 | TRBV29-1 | CSVEWRGQGTTNYGYTF | TGCAGCGTTGAATGGCGGGGACAGGGGACAACTAACTATGGCTACACCTTC
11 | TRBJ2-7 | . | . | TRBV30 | CAWRQAREQYF | TGTGCCTGGAGACAGGCCCGCGAGCAGTACTTC
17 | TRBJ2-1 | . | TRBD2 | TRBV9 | CASSPRSGTTKHNEQFF | TGTGCCAGCAGCCCCCGCTCCGGGACTACCAAACACAATGAGCAGTTCTTC
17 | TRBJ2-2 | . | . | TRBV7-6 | CASSPRDATVNTGELFF | TGTGCCAGCAGCCCCAGGGATGCGACAGTGAACACCGGGGAGCTGTTTTTT
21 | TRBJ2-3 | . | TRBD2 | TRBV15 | CATSRDPTRLGLAGGTDTQYF | TGTGCCACCAGCAGAGATCCGACCAGGCTTGGACTAGCGGGAGGAACAGATACGCAGTATTTT
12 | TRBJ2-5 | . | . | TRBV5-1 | CASKGVQETQYF | TGCGCCAGCAAGGGGGTGCAAGAGACCCAGTACTTC
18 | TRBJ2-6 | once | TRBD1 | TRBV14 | CASSPRQGVASGANVLTF | TGTGCCAGCAGCCCAAGACAGGGGGTAGCCTCTGGGGCCAACGTCCTGACTTTC
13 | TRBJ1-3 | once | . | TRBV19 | CASRWTAGNTIYF | TGTGCCAGTAGGTGGACTGCAGGAAACACCATATATTTT
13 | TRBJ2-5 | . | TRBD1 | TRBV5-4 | CAYRQGQQETQYF | TGTGCTTACCGACAGGGACAACAAGAGACCCAGTACTTC
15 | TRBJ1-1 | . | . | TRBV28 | CASSEGQGMNTEAFF | TGTGCCAGCAGTGAGGGGCAGGGGATGAACACTGAAGCTTTCTTT
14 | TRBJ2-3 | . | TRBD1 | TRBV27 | CASSSGPRDSTQYF | TGTGCCAGCAGTTCCGGACCCCGGGACAGCACGCAGTATTTT
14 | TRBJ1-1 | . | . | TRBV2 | CASSEQGGNTEAFF | TGTGCCAGCAGTGAACAAGGGGGGAACACTGAAGCTTTCTTT
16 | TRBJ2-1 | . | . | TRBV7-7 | CASSLQPGRGKGEQFF | TGTGCCAGCAGCTTACAGCCAGGCAGGGGTAAGGGTGAGCAGTTCTTC
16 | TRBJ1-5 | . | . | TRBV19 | CASSIDLSRVNQPQHF | TGTGCCAGTAGTATAGATCTATCCCGGGTCAATCAGCCCCAGCATTTT
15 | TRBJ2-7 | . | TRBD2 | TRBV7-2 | CASSRIAGGAYEQYF | TGTGCCAGCAGCCGCATAGCGGGGGGAGCCTACGAGCAGTACTTC
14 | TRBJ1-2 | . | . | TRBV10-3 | CAISDGTQFYGYTF | TGTGCCATCAGTGACGGGACACAATTCTATGGCTACACCTTC
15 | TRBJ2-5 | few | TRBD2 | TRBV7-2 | CASSPLAGGLETQYF | TGTGCCAGCAGCCCGCTAGCGGGAGGGTTAGAGACCCAGTACTTC